This TCR beta chain derives from a study of CD8+CD57+ T cells in acquired aplastic anemia. Whoever was chosen for sequencing had shown CD8+CD57+ cell expansion by flow cytometry. CDR3 and TCR beta VDJ profiling relied on genomic DNA as the template. In TCRdb, the reads were re-called with MiXCR into one record per CDR3 protein. Among 200,000 to 250,000 distinct CDR3 sequences, 65% were seen once, and the ten largest hold about 60%. This CDR3 comprises 13 residues. The germline V gene has CDR1 LNHDA and CDR2 SQIVND (reference sequence). Trimming cost V 4 bases and J 13 bases; bases outside gene matches: 9.

The receptor comes from a human donor with aplastic anemia. The sequenced sample was sorted CD4+, CD8+, or CD8+CD57+ T cells (not recorded which) from PBMCs. The chain links TRBV19 to TRBJ2-1; TRBD2 agrees at 8 bases. This CDR3 reads CASSSGLAAVQFF. The CDR3 DNA sequence: TGTGCCAGTAGTAGCGGACTAGCTGCGGTTCAGTTCTTC. The whole variable domain, filled in from reference TRBV19 and TRBJ2-1, reads DGGITQSPKYLFRKEGQNVTLSCEQNLNHDAMYWYRQDPGQGLRLIYYSQIVNDFQKGDIAEGYSVSREKKESFPLTVTSAQKNPTAFYLCASSSGLAAVQFFGPGTRLTVL.